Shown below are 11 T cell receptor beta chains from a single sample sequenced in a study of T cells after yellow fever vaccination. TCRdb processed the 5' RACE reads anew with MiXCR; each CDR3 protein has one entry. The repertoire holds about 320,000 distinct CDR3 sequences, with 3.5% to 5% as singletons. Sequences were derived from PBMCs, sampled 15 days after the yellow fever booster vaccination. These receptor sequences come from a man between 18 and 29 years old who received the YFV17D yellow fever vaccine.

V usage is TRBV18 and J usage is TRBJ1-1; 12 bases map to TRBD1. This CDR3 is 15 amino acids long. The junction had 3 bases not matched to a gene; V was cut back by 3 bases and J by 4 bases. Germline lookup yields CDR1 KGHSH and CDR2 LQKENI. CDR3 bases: TGTGCCAGCTCACCCGGGACAGGGGGCTTCACTGAAGCTTTCTTT. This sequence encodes CASSPGTGGFTEAFF. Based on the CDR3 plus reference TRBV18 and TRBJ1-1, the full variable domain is NAGVMQNPRHLVRRRGQEARLRCSPMKGHSHVYWYRQLPEEGLKFMVYLQKENIIDESGMPKERFSAEFPKEGPSILRIQQVVRGDSAAYFCASSPGTGGFTEAFFGQGTRLTVV.

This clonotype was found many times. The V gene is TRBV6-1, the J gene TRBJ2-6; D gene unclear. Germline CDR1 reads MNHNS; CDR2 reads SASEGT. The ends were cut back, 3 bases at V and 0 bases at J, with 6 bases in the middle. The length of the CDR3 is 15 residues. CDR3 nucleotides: TGTGCCAGCAGTGAGAAATACTCTGGGGCCAACGTCCTGACTTTC. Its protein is CASSEKYSGANVLTF.

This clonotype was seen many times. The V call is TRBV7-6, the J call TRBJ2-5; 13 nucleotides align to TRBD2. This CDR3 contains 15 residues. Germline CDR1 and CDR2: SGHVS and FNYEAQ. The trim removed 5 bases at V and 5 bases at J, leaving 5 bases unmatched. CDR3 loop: CASSRLAGGGETQYF. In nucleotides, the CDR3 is TGTGCCAGCAGCCGACTAGCGGGGGGAGGTGAGACCCAGTACTTC.

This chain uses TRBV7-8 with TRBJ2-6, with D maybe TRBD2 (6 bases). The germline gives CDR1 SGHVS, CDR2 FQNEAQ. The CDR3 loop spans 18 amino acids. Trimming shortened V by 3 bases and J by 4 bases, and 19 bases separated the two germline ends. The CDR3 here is CASSFGLKGRSGANVLTF. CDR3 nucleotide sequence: TGTGCCAGCAGCTTCGGGTTAAAGGGGAGGTCGGGGGCCAACGTCCTGACTTTC. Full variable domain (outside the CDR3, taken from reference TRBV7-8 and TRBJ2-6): GAGVSQSPRYKVAKRGQDVALRCDPISGHVSLFWYQQALGQGPEFLTYFQNEAQLDKSGLPSDRFFAERPEGSVSTLKIQRTQQEDSAVYLCASSFGLKGRSGANVLTFGAGSRLTVL.

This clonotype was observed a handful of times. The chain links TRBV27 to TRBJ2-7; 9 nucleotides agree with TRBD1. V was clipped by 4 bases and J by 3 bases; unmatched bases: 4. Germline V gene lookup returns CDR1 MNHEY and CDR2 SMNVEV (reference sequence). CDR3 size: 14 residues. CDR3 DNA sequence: TGTGCCAGCAGTTACGGGACAGGGCACTACGAGCAGTACTTC. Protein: CASSYGTGHYEQYF.

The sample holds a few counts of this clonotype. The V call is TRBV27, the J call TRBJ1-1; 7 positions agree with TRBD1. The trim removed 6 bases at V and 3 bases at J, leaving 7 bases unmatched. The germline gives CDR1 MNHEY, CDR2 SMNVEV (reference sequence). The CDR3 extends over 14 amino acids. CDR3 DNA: TGTGCCAGCAGCAGGAGACAGGGCTACACTGAAGCTTTCTTT. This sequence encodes CASSRRQGYTEAFF.

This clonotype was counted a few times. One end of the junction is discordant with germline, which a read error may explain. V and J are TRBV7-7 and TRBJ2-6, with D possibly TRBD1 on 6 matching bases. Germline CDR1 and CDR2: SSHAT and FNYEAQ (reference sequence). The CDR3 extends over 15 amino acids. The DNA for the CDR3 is TGTGCTAGCAGCACTCAGGGGTCTGGGGCCAACGTCCTGACTTTC. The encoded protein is CASSTQGSGANVLTF.

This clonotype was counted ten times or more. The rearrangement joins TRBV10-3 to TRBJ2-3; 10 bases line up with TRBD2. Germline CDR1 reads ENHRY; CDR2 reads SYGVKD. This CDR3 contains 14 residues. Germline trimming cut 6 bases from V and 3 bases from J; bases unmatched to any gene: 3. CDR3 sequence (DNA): TGTGCCATCAGGAGGACTAGCGGTACAGATACGCAGTATTTT. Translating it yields CAIRRTSGTDTQYF.

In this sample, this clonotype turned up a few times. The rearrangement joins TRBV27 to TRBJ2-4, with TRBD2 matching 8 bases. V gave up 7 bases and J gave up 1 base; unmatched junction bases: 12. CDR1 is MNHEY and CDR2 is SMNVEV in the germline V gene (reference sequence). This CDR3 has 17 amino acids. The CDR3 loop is CASIPPGGATAKNIQYF. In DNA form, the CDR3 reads TGTGCCAGCATACCCCCCGGGGGGGCCACGGCCAAAAACATTCAGTACTTC.

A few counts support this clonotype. CDR3 sequence (DNA): TGTGCCAGCAGGGGTGTAGTCCTAGGAGAGACCCAGTACTTC. Translated, it gives CASRGVVLGETQYF. The chain employs TRBV21-1 and TRBJ2-5; the DNA was not used to check the table's D call, TRBD2. TRBV21-1 is listed as a pseudogene. The CDR3 totals 14 residues.

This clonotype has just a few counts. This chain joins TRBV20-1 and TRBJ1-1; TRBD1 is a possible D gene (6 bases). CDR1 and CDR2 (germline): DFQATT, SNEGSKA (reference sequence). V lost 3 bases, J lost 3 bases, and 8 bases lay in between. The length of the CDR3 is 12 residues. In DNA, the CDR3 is TGCAGTGCTAGTAGGGGGTACACTGAAGCTTTCTTT. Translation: CSASRGYTEAFF.